Listed below are T cell receptor beta chains from one sample, sequenced in a study of blood T cell repertoires in COVID-19. TCRdb's copy holds only in-frame clones and misses some; the assay was immunoSEQ multiplex PCR. The sample lists more than 200,000 clones; approximately 80% were seen once. Sequenced: peripheral blood. The source of these receptors is a man aged 60 to 69 with acute or convalescent COVID-19. Each CDR3 is given with its conserved first and last residue. A D gene is named only where the DNA matches it firmly. Size is stated for part of the rows, as once, few or many counts, or as a class when the clone is expanded.

J gene	clone size	D gene	V gene	CDR3 DNA	CDR3 protein
TRBJ2-3	-	TRBD2	TRBV6-1	TGTGCCAGCAGTGAAGGGGGGACTACCCTCACAGATACGCAGTATTTT	CASSEGGTTLTDTQYF
TRBJ1-2	few	TRBD1	TRBV3-1/TRBV3-2	TGTGCCAGCAGCCGCTTCAAGACAGGGGTCTATGGCTACACCTTC	CASSRFKTGVYGYTF
TRBJ2-1	-	-	TRBV4-1	TGCGCCAGCAGCCAAGTGGAACGGGATGAGCAGTTCTTC	CASSQVERDEQFF
TRBJ2-7	-	TRBD1	TRBV5-8	TGTGCCAGCAGCTTGGTTGGGACAGGGGGCTACGAGCAGTACTTC	CASSLVGTGGYEQYF
TRBJ1-1	-	-	TRBV5-5	TGTGCCAGCAGACCTGGACACCCGAACACTGAAGCTTTCTTT	CASRPGHPNTEAFF
TRBJ2-5	-	TRBD2	TRBV4-1	TGCGCCAGCAGCCAGGTGACTAGCGGGAGGGAGACCCAGTACTTC	CASSQVTSGRETQYF
TRBJ2-5	-	TRBD1	TRBV7-9	TGTGCCAGCCTACAGGGGGCGGGATTAGAAGAGACCCAGTACTTC	CASLQGAGLEETQYF
TRBJ1-5	-	-	TRBV2	TGTGCCAGCAGTACCGAACGAGGCAGGGGGCCCCAGCATTTT	CASSTERGRGPQHF
TRBJ1-3	-	TRBD1	TRBV5-1	TGCGCCAGCAGCCTCGCCGGGACAGGGGGATACACGAGCTCTGGAAACACCATATATTTT	CASSLAGTGGYTSSGNTIYF
TRBJ1-4	-	TRBD1	TRBV5-3	TGTGCCAGAAGCGGAACAGGGGTTGAAAAACTGTTTTTT	CARSGTGVEKLFF
TRBJ1-6	-	TRBD1	TRBV6-1	TGTGCCAGCAGTGCCAGGGGGACCTATGATAATTCACCCCTCCACTTT	CASSARGTYDNSPLHF
TRBJ2-1	once	TRBD1	TRBV5-1	TGCGCCAGCAGCCCACGGACAGGGGAGAATGAGCAGTTCTTC	CASSPRTGENEQFF
TRBJ1-2	once	TRBD1	TRBV6-5	TGTGCCAGCAGGCCCTTCCGGGACAGGGGGGATGGCTACACCTTC	CASRPFRDRGDGYTF
TRBJ2-3	-	-	TRBV5-1	TGCGCCAGCAGCTTGCGGGGGGCAGGTACAGATACGCAGTATTTT	CASSLRGAGTDTQYF
TRBJ2-1	-	-	TRBV5-4	TGTGCCAGCAGCTTCGGACAGTCCTACAATGAGCAGTTCTTC	CASSFGQSYNEQFF
TRBJ1-2	-	-	TRBV5-4	TGTGCCAGCAGCTTGGCCCGGGGGGGGAGAAGCTACACCTTC	CASSLARGGRSYTF
TRBJ1-4	-	TRBD1	TRBV2	TGTGCCAGCAGAGGGGACAGGGTCTCACCAGACAACAATGAAAAACTGTTTTTT	CASRGDRVSPDNNEKLFF
TRBJ1-3	once	TRBD1	TRBV11-1	TGTGCCAGCAGCTCGACAGGGTACTCTGGAAACACCATATATTTT	CASSSTGYSGNTIYF
TRBJ1-2	-	-	TRBV28	TGTGCCAGCGCAAGGGCCGGGGTCTATGGCTACACCTTC	CASARAGVYGYTF
TRBJ2-3	-	-	TRBV7-2	TGTGCCAGCAGCTTCGAGGGCTGGGCAGATACGCAGTATTTT	CASSFEGWADTQYF
TRBJ1-5	-	-	TRBV30	TGTGCCTGGAGTGTATTTGCGGGTGGCAATCAGCCCCAGCATTTT	CAWSVFAGGNQPQHF
TRBJ2-1	-	TRBD1	TRBV28	TGTGCCAGCAGGAAACAGGGGGCGCAGTACAATGAGCAGTTCTTC	CASRKQGAQYNEQFF